Following are 17 T cell receptor beta chains from one sample sequenced in a study of shared clonotypes between healthy human individuals. TCRdb's copy holds only in-frame clones and misses some; the assay was immunoSEQ multiplex PCR. Counted here are about 870,000 clones, 80% to 95% occurring once; the ten biggest clones make up about 25%. CD45RO negativity and positive selection for CCR7 defined naive CD8 cells, a population that excluded terminally differentiated effector memory CD45RA+ cells. What was sequenced was naive CD8+ T cells sorted from blood. The receptor source for this set is a man under 40 in good health.

V gene TRBV9 combines with J gene TRBJ2-1; D might be TRBD1 (5 bases). Trimming left V 0 bases short and J 8 bases short, with 6 bases between. Germline-derived CDR1 and CDR2 are SGDLS and YYNGEE. CDR3 length equals 12 residues. The CDR3 bases are TGTGCCAGCAGCGTAGGACAGTATGAGCAGTTCTTC. This gives the protein CASSVGQYEQFF.

Note on this clone: This clone may be a read error of a much larger clone one base away. The chain couples TRBV27 to TRBJ2-1; no clear D. Trimming took 0 bases from V and 5 from J, leaving 2 bases between them. The CDR3 loop spans 12 amino acids. From germline, CDR1 is MNHEY and CDR2 SMNVEV (reference sequence). CDR3 loop: CASSLSNNEQFF. The CDR3 coding sequence is TGTGCCAGCAGTTTATCCAACAATGAGCAGTTCTTC.

The chain recombines TRBV14 with TRBJ2-7, with a tentative D call TRBD2 (6 bases). Trimming left V 3 bases short and J 4 bases short, with 16 bases between. CDR3 length equals 15 residues. Germline loops: CDR1 SGHDN, CDR2 FVKESK. The CDR3 sequence is CASSQLGGLYYEQYF. The CDR3 nucleotides are TGTGCCAGCAGCCAGCTCGGGGGTTTGTATTACGAGCAGTACTTC.

This clone was seen more than once but under ten times. The CDR3 DNA reads TGTGCCAGCCTCGGAGGCCCTAGCGCTAACACCGGGGAGCTGTTTTTT. It yields the protein CASLGGPSANTGELFF. The rearrangement joins TRBV19 to TRBJ2-2, with D possibly TRBD2 on 6 matching bases. The V gene lost 9 bases and the J gene lost 2 bases, with 19 bases spanning the gap. Looked up from germline, CDR1 is LNHDA and CDR2 is SQIVND (reference sequence). The CDR3 is 16 amino acids.

The J gene is TRBJ2-3, the V gene TRBV30; tentatively, D is TRBD1 (5 bases). There are 14 residues in the CDR3. V lost 3 bases and J lost 4, with 14 bases in between. Germline V gives CDR1 GTSNPN, CDR2 SVGIG (reference sequence). CDR3 in amino acids: CAWRQGIGPDTQYF. The CDR3 DNA follows: TGTGCCTGGAGGCAGGGTATCGGGCCAGATACGCAGTATTTT.

The chain is built from TRBV7-8 and TRBJ2-3; TRBD2 matches at 9 bases. The CDR3 is 17 residues long. V dropped 2 bases and J dropped 2; count of bases not matched to a gene: 8. CDR1 SGHVS and CDR2 FQNEAQ come from the germline V gene. CDR3 loop: CASSLREAGGNTDTQYF. CDR3 sequence (DNA): TGTGCCAGCAGCTTAAGAGAGGCGGGAGGGAACACAGATACGCAGTATTTT.

The chain joins TRBV27 to TRBJ1-5; TRBD1 might be the D (6 bases). Germline CDR1 MNHEY, CDR2 SMNVEV (reference sequence). V dropped 6 bases and J dropped 7 bases, with 16 bases sitting between them. The CDR3 spans 14 residues. For the CDR3, the DNA is TGTGCCAGCAGCAGGGGCGGTGATGTCCAGCCCCAGCATTTT. This codes for CASSRGGDVQPQHF.

This chain joins TRBV7-9 and TRBJ2-7; D might be TRBD1 (7 bases). The CDR3 length is 15 residues. Trimming removed 5 bases at V and 5 bases at J, with 19 bases between. Germline values: CDR1 SEHNR, CDR2 FQNEAQ (reference sequence). This CDR3 is CASSRPGGMEHEQYF. CDR3 nucleotide sequence: TGTGCCAGCAGCCGCCCAGGGGGGATGGAACACGAGCAGTACTTC.

The V call is TRBV18, the J call TRBJ2-1; D is unclear. V was trimmed by 2 bases and J by 8 bases, leaving 10 bases between them. The germline gives CDR1 KGHSH, CDR2 LQKENI. This CDR3 contains 13 residues. The CDR3 sequence: CASSPISPDEQFF. The CDR3 coding sequence is TGTGCCAGCTCACCAATCTCACCGGATGAGCAGTTCTTC.

This clone occurred a few times. The V and J genes are TRBV6-5 and TRBJ2-7, with 8 bases lining up with TRBD1. CDR1 MNHEY and CDR2 SVGAGI come from the germline V gene. The CDR3 has 14 amino acids. The V and J ends lost 5 bases and 4 bases, in that order; junction bases with no gene match: 7. Here the CDR3 reads CASSPTGAGYEQYF. The CDR3 DNA reads as TGTGCCAGCAGTCCGACAGGGGCGGGGTACGAGCAGTACTTC.

This chain joins TRBV2 and TRBJ1-1, with 7 bases fitting TRBD1. V lost 4 bases, J lost 3 bases, and 2 bases stayed unmatched. This CDR3 contains 13 residues. Germline V gene lookup returns CDR1 SNHLY and CDR2 FYNNEI. CDR3 DNA sequence: TGTGCCAGCAGTGCCACAGGGGACACTGAAGCTTTCTTT. Translating it yields CASSATGDTEAFF. Complete variable domain (other parts from reference TRBV2 and TRBJ1-1): EPEVTQTPSHQVTQMGQEVILRCVPISNHLYFYWYRQILGQKVEFLVSFYNNEISEKSEIFDDQFSVERPDGSNFTLKIRSTKLEDSAMYFCASSATGDTEAFFGQGTRLTVV.

The chain couples TRBV6-1 to TRBJ2-4, with D unclear. The germline gives CDR1 MNHNS, CDR2 SASEGT. Trimming removed 0 bases from V and 6 bases from J, with 6 bases in between. The CDR3 extends over 13 amino acids. The CDR3 sequence is CASSEALANIQYF. As DNA, the CDR3 is TGTGCCAGCAGTGAAGCTCTTGCAAACATTCAGTACTTC.

CDR3 sequence (DNA): TGTGCCAGCAGTCCATTTCAGGGGGGCGGCGAGCAGTACTTC. It yields the protein CASSPFQGGGEQYF. This chain uses TRBV28 with TRBJ2-7; a weak D match, TRBD1 (7 bases). Between the trimmed V and J ends, which lost 5 bases and 6 bases, there was a span of 17 bases. CDR1 MDHEN and CDR2 SYDVKM come from the germline V gene. CDR3 length: 14 residues.

CDR3 coding DNA: TGTGCCAGCAGTTATTTTGGACTAGATCCCGATGAGCAGTTCTTC. Protein: CASSYFGLDPDEQFF. This rearrangement joins TRBV7-6 to TRBJ2-1; TRBD2 agrees at 7 bases. Germline V gene data show CDR1 as SGHVS and CDR2 as FNYEAQ. The trim removed 6 bases at V and 8 bases at J, leaving 13 bases unmatched. The CDR3 spans 15 residues.

The rearrangement joins TRBV4-1 to TRBJ1-2; D not certain. Germline CDR1 MGHRA, CDR2 YSYEKL. V lost 2 bases to trimming and J lost 8 bases, with 12 bases between them. The CDR3 covers 13 residues. CDR3 protein: CASSQSSVLGYTF. The CDR3 bases are TGCGCCAGCAGCCAATCCTCGGTTTTAGGCTACACCTTC.

This chain connects TRBV10-1 to TRBJ2-1; possible D gene TRBD2, 6 bases. Deletions cut 2 bases from V and 2 bases from J, with 10 bases between. Germline V gene lookup returns CDR1 WNHNN and CDR2 SYGVQD (reference sequence). This CDR3 is 15 amino acids long. The CDR3 reads CASSERLDPYNEQFF. As DNA, the CDR3 is TGCGCCAGCAGTGAGAGACTAGATCCCTACAATGAGCAGTTCTTC.

The gene calls are TRBV5-1 and TRBJ2-2; D is possibly TRBD2 (5 bases). Looked up from germline, CDR1 is SGHRS and CDR2 is YFSETQ. This CDR3 contains 15 residues. Trimming stripped 0 bases from V and 5 bases from J, with 11 bases between. CDR3 in DNA: TGCGCCAGCAGCTTGGCCAGCGGAGTGACCGGGGAGCTGTTTTTT. It codes for CASSLASGVTGELFF.